This T cell receptor (beta chain) was obtained from a study of cytomegalovirus exposure and HLA in healthy donors. Comment on this clone: What it binds is unknown.

Notes on the study in general: Prior analysis indicated that the majority of TCR beta V segments exhibited productivity approximately 87% or approximately 30% of the time. The investigators catalogued some 150 TCR beta chains as cytomegalovirus-associated. The authors later found TCR association rates varying by HLA locus, with DRB1 most and HLA-C fewest. As immune exposure information, only CMV serostatus was available.

From germline, CDR1 is SGHRS and CDR2 YFSETQ. This CDR3 comprises 18 residues. V lost 4 bases to trimming and J lost 0 bases; unmatched junction nucleotides: 9. Vbeta (60) and Jbeta (13) primers were used in the PCR. Sequencing was performed with immunoSEQ multiplex PCR; in TCRdb, only in-frame clones are kept and a portion is missing. The sample carries about 190,000 clones, roughly three quarters recorded once. This receptor was taken from a woman between 45 and 65 years old in good health and CMV-seronegative. Sequenced material: PBMCs. The rearrangement joins TRBV5-1 to TRBJ1-3, with 11 bases matching TRBD1. The CDR3 is CASSLGTGGQYSGNTIYF. The DNA of the CDR3 is TGCGCCAGCAGCCTGGGGACAGGGGGACAGTACTCTGGAAACACCATATATTTT.